A selection of T cell receptor beta chains follows, all from one sample in a study of T cell responses to AZD1222 COVID-19 vaccine. The table came from immunoSEQ multiplex PCR; TCRdb's copy has only in-frame clones and leaves some out. The sample carries approximately 100,000 clones, about 90% recorded once. Sequenced here: peripheral blood, sampled on day 0 of AZD1222 vaccination. Receptors originate from an adult in good health. The CDR3 runs from the conserved cysteine through the conserved F or W.

TRBV9 14 CASSPLGGPETQYF
TRBV5-6 16 CASSLWTGGSRETQYF
TRBV15 16 CATSRDPSGGGETQYF
TRBV9 13 CASSLRQDYGYTF
TRBV9 16 CASSVTGGGSGNTIYF
TRBV30 14 CAWSNGFENQPQHF
TRBV7-9 17 CASSSLRLAGSTDTQYF
TRBV12-5 14 CASGLAGGNTEAFF
TRBV2 16 CASTQPLAGGPVEQYF
TRBV30 14 CAWSIRGSLDTQYF
TRBV2 14 CASSNGVANYGYTF
TRBV7-2 13 CASSYTPGETQYF
TRBV7-2 13 CASSLGRDRTQFF
TRBV23-1 19 CASSQSVHLRDNTWIGYTF
TRBV6-5 16 CASSSAGTSGDETQYF
TRBV4-1 15 CASSSTRGVAYEQYF
TRBV25-1 14 CASSEPRAGAEAFF
TRBV7-8 21 CASSLGLTRAIPGSEYQPQHF
TRBV18 15 CASSPLAVNTGELFF
TRBV14 16 CASSQAPGLSYNEQFF
TRBV27 15 CASSSEGAGANVLTF
TRBV7-3 13 CASSPMGLSAQYF
TRBV29-1 15 CSVKPSGQVTDTQYF
TRBV6-2/TRBV6-3 14 CASNPTGGYYGYTF
TRBV6-5 13 CASSTGQNTEAFF
TRBV28 15 CASSFLRASGNTIYF
TRBV30 11 CAWITGVKVFF
TRBV20-1 13 CSASRQGIKPQHF
TRBV13 14 CASSLSGGDNEQFF
TRBV5-6 14 CASSAEGPTYEQYF
TRBV7-8 17 CASSFFLGQDQSGELFF
TRBV2 15 CASSPGRMNTGELFF
TRBV28 14 CASRPGQGTTEAFF
TRBV11-1 13 CASRGYLLGEQYF
TRBV3-1/TRBV3-2 17 CASSQEARTGARNEQFF
TRBV24-1 14 CATKGAETNQPQHF
TRBV11-1 15 CASSLNDRLTYGYTF
TRBV9 14 CASSQTALDQPQHF
TRBV18 15 CASSPNGDPNYGYTF
TRBV6-5 13 CASRRDRYDEQYF
TRBV15 15 CATSQTIRGDTEAFF
TRBV5-1 12 CASSLGRHEQFF
TRBV27 14 CASSFSGGSYEQYF
TRBV30 14 CAWGTQMGVEKLFF
TRBV6-5 15 CASSSEPGATSEAFF
TRBV12-3/TRBV12-4 12 CASSLANTEAFF
TRBV10-1 14 CASPQRGDHCEQYF
TRBV2 15 CASSKIGGRTDTQYF
TRBV7-8 15 CASSLGTGETYEQYF
TRBV18 17 CASSPLDRSVGNQPQHF
TRBV5-4 15 CASTSGGGAVVEQFF
TRBV5-1 17 CASSLEPPESSGNTIYF
TRBV5-5 15 CASSLPQVPNTEAFF